Below, 25 T cell receptor beta chains from the same sample are listed, as sequenced in a study of cytomegalovirus exposure and HLA in healthy donors. PCR used 60 Vbeta primers and 13 Jbeta primers. Sequenced by immunoSEQ multiplex PCR; TCRdb stores in-frame clones only, minus some. The data show 120,000 to 150,000 clones, about 85% seen once. Sequencing was performed on PBMCs. Every receptor here comes from a female donor in good health and CMV-seronegative.

The V gene is TRBV5-5, the J gene TRBJ1-2; no firm D call. The CDR3 length is 13 residues. V lost 4 bases and J lost 7, with 14 bases in between. Per germline, CDR1 SGHKS and CDR2 YYEKEE (reference sequence). CDR3 DNA: TGTGCCAGCAGCATAGCGGAGGGAGTTGGCTACACCTTC. This gives the protein CASSIAEGVGYTF. The entire variable domain, with the rest obtained from reference TRBV5-5 and TRBJ1-2, is as follows: DAGVTQSPTHLIKTRGQQVTLRCSPISGHKSVSWYQQVLGQGPQFIFQYYEKEERGRGNFPDRFSARQFPNYSSELNVNALLLGDSALYLCASSIAEGVGYTFGSGTRLTVV.

This chain links TRBV5-1 with TRBJ2-5; possibly TRBD1 for D (7 bases). Trimming shortened V by 8 bases and J by 4 bases, and 18 bases separated the two germline ends. This CDR3 is built from 14 residues. Germline V gene sequence: CDR1 SGHRS, CDR2 YFSETQ. The CDR3 is CASTTRGVGETQYF. CDR3 in DNA: TGCGCCAGTACAACCAGGGGGGTTGGAGAGACCCAGTACTTC.

The count of this clone is one. The gene calls are TRBV11-3 and TRBJ2-2, with a possible D match to TRBD2 (6 bases). CDR3 length: 15 residues. Trimming pared 3 bases from V and 4 bases from J, leaving 12 bases between. The germline V gene has CDR1 SGHNT and CDR2 YENEEA. The CDR3 DNA is TGTGCCAGCAGCTTGGAGGGATTTGCCACCGGGGAGCTGTTTTTT. It is translated as CASSLEGFATGELFF.

The chain has TRBV5-1 and TRBJ1-3; D not resolved. The CDR3 covers 13 residues. Germline V CDR1 and CDR2: SGHRS, YFSETQ. Trimming left V 6 bases short and J 3 bases short, with 10 bases between. CDR3 sequence (DNA): TGCGCCAGCAAGGAGGGAGTTGGAAACACCATATATTTT. Translating it yields CASKEGVGNTIYF.

The V and J genes are TRBV10-3 and TRBJ2-7; 7 nucleotides line up with TRBD1. The CDR3 loop spans 13 amino acids. V was pared by 9 bases and J by 7 bases, with 12 bases of the junction left unmatched. The germline gives CDR1 ENHRY, CDR2 SYGVKD. For the CDR3, the DNA is TGTGCCATATCCCGGGACAGTATAGGAGAGCAGTACTTC. The encoded protein is CAISRDSIGEQYF.

The rearrangement links TRBV6-5 to TRBJ1-4; 7 nucleotides match TRBD1. After removal of 6 bases from V and 5 bases from J, the junction contained 6 bases not matched to a gene. This CDR3 is 14 amino acids long. Germline values: CDR1 MNHEY, CDR2 SVGAGI. The CDR3 spells CASRQGFQNEKLFF. CDR3 bases: TGTGCCAGCAGACAGGGGTTCCAAAATGAAAAACTGTTTTTT.

The chain carries TRBV6-5 and TRBJ2-3; D gene unclear. This CDR3 is built from 14 residues. Deletions cut 0 bases from V and 1 base from J, with 5 bases between. From germline, CDR1 is MNHEY and CDR2 SVGAGI. CDR3 sequence: CASSYSTGTDTQYF. Here the CDR3 DNA reads TGTGCCAGCAGTTACTCAACAGGCACAGATACGCAGTATTTT.

This clone was seen only once. This sequence joins TRBV5-5 and TRBJ2-7; maybe TRBD1 (5 bases). The CDR3 spans 13 residues. V was clipped by 2 bases and J by 3 bases, with 9 bases between them. Per germline, CDR1 SGHKS and CDR2 YYEKEE (reference sequence). The CDR3: CASSFRQNYEQYF. The DNA for the CDR3 is TGTGCCAGCAGCTTTCGACAGAACTACGAGCAGTACTTC.

V is TRBV10-3 and J is TRBJ2-2; 10 nucleotides align to TRBD2. This CDR3 spans 15 amino acids. V lost 3 bases to trimming and J lost 4 bases; unmatched junction nucleotides: 2. Germline V gene data show CDR1 as ENHRY and CDR2 as SYGVKD. The CDR3, as DNA: TGTGCCATCAGTGATCGGACTAGCGGCACCGGGGAGCTGTTTTTT. Encoded protein: CAISDRTSGTGELFF.

The rearrangement uses TRBV9 and TRBJ1-5, with D uncertain. Germline CDR1 reads SGDLS; CDR2 reads YYNGEE. The CDR3 extends over 13 amino acids. Trimming cost V 0 bases and J 10 bases, with 11 bases left between them. The chain's CDR3 is CASSVAGSFPQHF. The CDR3, as DNA: TGTGCCAGCAGCGTAGCCGGGTCATTCCCCCAGCATTTT.

The chain joins TRBV2 to TRBJ2-7; 10 bases are a match to TRBD2. Germline assignment: CDR1 SNHLY and CDR2 FYNNEI. V dropped 6 bases and J dropped 6; count of bases not matched to a gene: 8. This CDR3 has 14 amino acids. The CDR3 DNA reads as TGTGCCAGCAGCGCGGGACTAGCGAGTTCCGAGCAGTACTTC. Translated: CASSAGLASSEQYF. Based on the CDR3 plus reference TRBV2 and TRBJ2-7, the full variable domain is EPEVTQTPSHQVTQMGQEVILRCVPISNHLYFYWYRQILGQKVEFLVSFYNNEISEKSEIFDDQFSVERPDGSNFTLKIRSTKLEDSAMYFCASSAGLASSEQYFGPGTRLTVT.

The chain carries TRBV6-5 and TRBJ1-2; possibly TRBD1 for D (5 bases). V lost 0 bases and J 7 bases, leaving 15 bases between the germline ends. In germline, CDR1 is MNHEY, CDR2 SVGAGI. This CDR3 is 15 amino acids long. For the CDR3, the DNA is TGTGCCAGCAGTTACTCGAGAGGCTTGCAGGGTGGCTACACCTTC. It encodes CASSYSRGLQGGYTF.

The chain links TRBV29-1 to TRBJ2-1, with 13 positions matching TRBD2. Trimming cost V 8 bases and J 0 bases; bases outside gene matches: 10. Germline lookup yields CDR1 SQVTM and CDR2 ANQGSEA. The CDR3 contains 17 residues. The CDR3 sequence: CSLRTSGGPSSYNEQFF. The CDR3 bases are TGCAGCCTTAGGACTAGCGGGGGCCCAAGCTCCTACAATGAGCAGTTCTTC.

The rearrangement links TRBV18 to TRBJ1-1, with D possibly being TRBD1 (5 bases). The CDR3 has 19 amino acids. V was pared by 1 base and J by 5 bases, with 26 bases between. Germline V gives CDR1 KGHSH, CDR2 LQKENI. The CDR3 is CASSPLDRAAFGRGTEAFF. In DNA, the CDR3 is TGTGCCAGCTCACCACTCGACCGGGCGGCCTTCGGAAGGGGAACTGAAGCTTTCTTT.

The chain has TRBV4-1 and TRBJ2-7; D is uncertain. Trimming removed 0 bases at V and 7 bases at J, with 7 bases between. CDR3 size: 12 residues. CDR1 and CDR2 from the germline V gene are MGHRA and YSYEKL. The CDR3 spells CASSQDRLEQYF. The CDR3 DNA follows: TGCGCCAGCAGCCAAGATCGTTTGGAGCAGTACTTC.

The sample holds many counts of this clone. The CDR3 DNA follows: TGTGCCAGCAGCTTTGACAGGGGGAACACTGAAGCTTTCTTT. Its translation is CASSFDRGNTEAFF. The rearrangement joins TRBV7-8 to TRBJ1-1, with 8 bases aligning to TRBD1. J was trimmed by 1 base and V by 3 bases; bases with no gene match: 1. The CDR3 is 14 amino acids. Germline lookup yields CDR1 SGHVS and CDR2 FQNEAQ.

This chain joins TRBV2 and TRBJ2-3; 7 bases are a match to TRBD2. Germline trimming cut 6 bases from V and 5 bases from J; bases unmatched to any gene: 5. The CDR3 length is 13 residues. The V gene's germline CDR1 is SNHLY and CDR2 FYNNEI. CDR3 sequence reads: CASSGGIGDTQYF. The CDR3, as DNA: TGTGCCAGCAGCGGGGGGATCGGAGATACGCAGTATTTT. Variable domain in full (rest from reference TRBV2 and TRBJ2-3): EPEVTQTPSHQVTQMGQEVILRCVPISNHLYFYWYRQILGQKVEFLVSFYNNEISEKSEIFDDQFSVERPDGSNFTLKIRSTKLEDSAMYFCASSGGIGDTQYFGPGTRLTVL.

CDR3 amino acids: CASSLDRAGETQYF. As DNA, the CDR3 is TGCGCCAGCAGCTTGGACAGGGCAGGAGAGACCCAGTACTTC. The chain employs TRBV5-1 and TRBJ2-5; D perhaps matches TRBD1 (6 bases). The V end lost 0 bases, the J end lost 4 bases, and 10 bases lay between the germline ends. The CDR3 spans 14 residues. Germline CDR1 is SGHRS and CDR2 is YFSETQ.

The V gene is TRBV19, the J gene TRBJ2-7; D remains ambiguous. This CDR3 spans 14 amino acids. Germline V lookup: CDR1 LNHDA, CDR2 SQIVND (reference sequence). V was pared by 3 bases and J by 2 bases, with 11 bases between. The CDR3 spells CASSIGSATYEQYF. The DNA for the CDR3 is TGTGCCAGTAGTATTGGCAGCGCTACCTACGAGCAGTACTTC.

This chain connects TRBV5-6 to TRBJ2-3, with 8 bases lining up with TRBD2. Germline values: CDR1 SGHDT, CDR2 YYEEEE. The CDR3 extends over 15 amino acids. Unmatched junction bases numbered 6, after V lost 2 bases and J lost 4 bases. This chain's CDR3 is CASSFSGVGPDTQYF. CDR3 nucleotides: TGTGCCAGCAGCTTTAGCGGGGTGGGGCCAGATACGCAGTATTTT.

The J gene is TRBJ1-2, the V gene TRBV9; TRBD1 agrees at 9 bases. CDR3 size: 15 residues. The germline gives CDR1 SGDLS, CDR2 YYNGEE. V shed 4 bases and J 5 bases; nucleotides not matched to a gene: 9. The CDR3 region is CASSSRTGALYGYTF. In nucleotides, the CDR3 is TGTGCCAGCAGCTCCCGGACAGGGGCCTTATATGGCTACACCTTC.

CDR3 in amino acids: CAISELGDRGNTEAFF. The CDR3 region has the DNA TGTGCCATCAGTGAGCTGGGCGACAGGGGGAACACTGAAGCTTTCTTT. The rearrangement joins TRBV10-3 to TRBJ1-1; 8 bases fit TRBD1. CDR1 is ENHRY, CDR2 SYGVKD, per germline. Losses at the gene ends were 2 bases for V and 1 base for J; bases not matched to a gene: 6. The CDR3 contains 16 residues.

The rearrangement uses TRBV10-3 and TRBJ2-2; D might be TRBD1 (6 bases). The germline CDR1 and CDR2 sequences are ENHRY and SYGVKD. V was cut by 4 bases and J by 1 base, with 7 bases left in between. CDR3 length: 14 amino acids. This CDR3 is CAISGGLNTGELFF. Written as DNA, the CDR3 is TGTGCCATCAGTGGGGGGCTGAACACCGGGGAGCTGTTTTTT.

The chain recombines TRBV4-2 with TRBJ2-7; D is perhaps TRBD2 (5 bases). Germline V gene data show CDR1 as LGHNA and CDR2 as YNFKEQ. V was cut by 7 bases and J by 0 bases, with 16 bases left in between. This CDR3 has 15 residues. The CDR3 DNA sequence: TGTGCCAGCACCCCCGCCGGGAAGGGCTCCTACGAGCAGTACTTC. Residues: CASTPAGKGSYEQYF.

The chain couples TRBV28 to TRBJ1-4; 8 bases match TRBD1. In germline, CDR1 is MDHEN, CDR2 SYDVKM. V lost 5 bases to trimming and J lost 3 bases; unmatched junction nucleotides: 5. This CDR3 has 15 residues. The CDR3 region has the DNA TGTGCCAGCAGTGTGCAGGGGGCAGCTAATGAAAAACTGTTTTTT. This codes for CASSVQGAANEKLFF.